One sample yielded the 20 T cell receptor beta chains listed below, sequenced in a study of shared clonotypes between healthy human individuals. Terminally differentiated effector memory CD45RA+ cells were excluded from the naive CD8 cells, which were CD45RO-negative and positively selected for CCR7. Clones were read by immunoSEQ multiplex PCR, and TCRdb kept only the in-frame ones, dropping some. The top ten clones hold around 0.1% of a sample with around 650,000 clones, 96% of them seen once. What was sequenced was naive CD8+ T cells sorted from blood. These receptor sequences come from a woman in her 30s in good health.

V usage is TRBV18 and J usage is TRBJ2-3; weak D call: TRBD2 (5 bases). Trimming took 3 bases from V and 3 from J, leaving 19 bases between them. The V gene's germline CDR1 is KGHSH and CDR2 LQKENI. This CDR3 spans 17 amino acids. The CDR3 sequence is CASSPILIPGWTDTQYF. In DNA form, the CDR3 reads TGTGCCAGCTCACCGATCCTGATACCGGGGTGGACAGATACGCAGTATTTT.

The CDR3 nucleotides read TGTGCCATCAGTCCCGTAGCGGGAGGGGCACACACAGATACGCAGTATTTT. Translating it yields CAISPVAGGAHTDTQYF. This sequence joins TRBV10-3 and TRBJ2-3; 11 positions match TRBD2. The CDR3 totals 17 residues. The trim removed 5 bases at V and 2 bases at J, leaving 9 bases unmatched. Germline V gene lookup returns CDR1 ENHRY and CDR2 SYGVKD.

The CDR3 bases are TGTGCCAGCAGCTTAGACGGAGACTCTGGAAACACCATATATTTT. Its translation: CASSLDGDSGNTIYF. The chain combines TRBV9 with TRBJ1-3; D is undetermined. V lost 4 bases and J lost 0, with 11 bases in between. The CDR3 is 15 residues long. Germline CDR1 and CDR2: SGDLS and YYNGEE.

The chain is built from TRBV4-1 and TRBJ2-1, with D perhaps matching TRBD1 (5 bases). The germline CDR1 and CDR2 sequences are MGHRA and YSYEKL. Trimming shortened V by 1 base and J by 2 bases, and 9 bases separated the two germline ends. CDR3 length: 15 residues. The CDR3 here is CASSQGVGAYNEQFF. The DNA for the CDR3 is TGCGCCAGCAGCCAAGGGGTAGGGGCCTACAATGAGCAGTTCTTC.

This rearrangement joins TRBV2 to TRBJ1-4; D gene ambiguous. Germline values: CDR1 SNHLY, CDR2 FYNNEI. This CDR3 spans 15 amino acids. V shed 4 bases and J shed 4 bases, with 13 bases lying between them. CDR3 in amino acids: CASSASTTLNEKLFF. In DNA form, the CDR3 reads TGTGCCAGCAGTGCCTCCACGACCCTTAATGAAAAACTGTTTTTT.

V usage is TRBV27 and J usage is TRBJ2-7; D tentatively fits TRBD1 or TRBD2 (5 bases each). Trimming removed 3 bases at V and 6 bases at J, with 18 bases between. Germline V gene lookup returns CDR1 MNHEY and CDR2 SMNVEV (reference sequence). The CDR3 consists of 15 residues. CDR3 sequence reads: CASSFSPGRISEQYF. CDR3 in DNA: TGTGCCAGCAGTTTTTCTCCGGGACGTATATCCGAGCAGTACTTC.

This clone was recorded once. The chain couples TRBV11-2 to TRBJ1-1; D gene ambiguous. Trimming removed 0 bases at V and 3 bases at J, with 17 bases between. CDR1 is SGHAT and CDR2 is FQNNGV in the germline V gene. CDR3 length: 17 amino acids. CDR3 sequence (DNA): TGTGCCAGCAGCTTAGAAGTCGCCTCGGCGAGGGACACTGAAGCTTTCTTT. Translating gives CASSLEVASARDTEAFF. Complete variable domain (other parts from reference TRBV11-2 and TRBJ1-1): EAGVAQSPRYKIIEKRQSVAFWCNPISGHATLYWYQQILGQGPKLLIQFQNNGVVDDSQLPKDRFSAERLKGVDSTLKIQPAKLEDSAVYLCASSLEVASARDTEAFFGQGTRLTVV.

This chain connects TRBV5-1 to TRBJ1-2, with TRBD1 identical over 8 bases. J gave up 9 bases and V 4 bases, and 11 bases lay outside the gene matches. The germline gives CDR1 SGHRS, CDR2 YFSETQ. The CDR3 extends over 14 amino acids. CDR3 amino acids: CASSPAGGEVRYTF. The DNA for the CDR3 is TGCGCCAGCAGCCCGGCAGGGGGCGAGGTCCGCTACACCTTC. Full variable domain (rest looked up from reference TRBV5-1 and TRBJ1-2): KAGVTQTPRYLIKTRGQQVTLSCSPISGHRSVSWYQQTPGQGLQFLFEYFSETQRNKGNFPGRFSGRQFSNSRSEMNVSTLELGDSALYLCASSPAGGEVRYTFGSGTRLTVV.

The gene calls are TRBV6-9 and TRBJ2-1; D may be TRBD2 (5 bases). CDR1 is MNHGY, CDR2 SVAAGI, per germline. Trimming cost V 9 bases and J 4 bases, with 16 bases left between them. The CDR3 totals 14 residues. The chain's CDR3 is CASPSGKTYNEQFF. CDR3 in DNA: TGTGCCAGTCCATCGGGGAAGACATACAATGAGCAGTTCTTC.

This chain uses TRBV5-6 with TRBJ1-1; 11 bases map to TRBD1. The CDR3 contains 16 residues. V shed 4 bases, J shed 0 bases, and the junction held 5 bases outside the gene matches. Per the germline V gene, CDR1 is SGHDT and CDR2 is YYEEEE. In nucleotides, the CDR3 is TGTGCCAGCAGCCTATGGGACAGGGGGATGAACACTGAAGCTTTCTTT. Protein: CASSLWDRGMNTEAFF.

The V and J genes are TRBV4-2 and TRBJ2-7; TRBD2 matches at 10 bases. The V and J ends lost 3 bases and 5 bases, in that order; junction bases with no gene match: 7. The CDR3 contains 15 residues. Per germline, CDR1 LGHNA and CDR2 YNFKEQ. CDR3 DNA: TGTGCCAGCAGCCACCCCGGGACTAGCGCCCACGAGCAGTACTTC. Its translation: CASSHPGTSAHEQYF.

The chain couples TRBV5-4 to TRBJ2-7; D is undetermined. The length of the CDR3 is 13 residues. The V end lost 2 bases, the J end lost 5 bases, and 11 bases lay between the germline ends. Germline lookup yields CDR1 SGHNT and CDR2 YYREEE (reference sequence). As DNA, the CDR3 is TGTGCCAGCAGCTTCCGACCCGCCCACGAGCAGTACTTC. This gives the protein CASSFRPAHEQYF.

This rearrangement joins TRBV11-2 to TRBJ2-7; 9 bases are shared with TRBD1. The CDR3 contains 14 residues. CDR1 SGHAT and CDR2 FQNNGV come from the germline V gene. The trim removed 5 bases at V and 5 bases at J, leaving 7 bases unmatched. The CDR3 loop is CASSGRQGGDEQYF. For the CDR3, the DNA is TGTGCCAGCAGCGGTCGACAGGGGGGCGACGAGCAGTACTTC.

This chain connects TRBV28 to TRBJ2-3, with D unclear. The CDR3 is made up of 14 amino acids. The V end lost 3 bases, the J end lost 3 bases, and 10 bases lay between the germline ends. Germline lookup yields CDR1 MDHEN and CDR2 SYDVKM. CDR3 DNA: TGTGCCAGCAGTTTCGTGCAGCGAACAGATACGCAGTATTTT. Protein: CASSFVQRTDTQYF. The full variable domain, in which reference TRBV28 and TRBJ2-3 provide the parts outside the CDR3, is DVKVTQSSRYLVKRTGEKVFLECVQDMDHENMFWYRQDPGLGLRLIYFSYDVKMKEKGDIPEGYSVSREKKERFSLILESASTNQTSMYLCASSFVQRTDTQYFGPGTRLTVL.

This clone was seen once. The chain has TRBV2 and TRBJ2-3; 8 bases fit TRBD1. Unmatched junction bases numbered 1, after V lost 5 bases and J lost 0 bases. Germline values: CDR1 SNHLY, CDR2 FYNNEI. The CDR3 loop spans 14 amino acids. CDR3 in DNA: TGTGCCAGCAGTAGGACAGGGAGCACAGATACGCAGTATTTT. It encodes CASSRTGSTDTQYF.

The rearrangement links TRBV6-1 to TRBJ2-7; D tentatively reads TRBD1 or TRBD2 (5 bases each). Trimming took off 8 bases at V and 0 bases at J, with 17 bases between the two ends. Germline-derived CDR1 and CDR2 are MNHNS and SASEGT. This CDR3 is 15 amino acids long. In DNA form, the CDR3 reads TGTGCCAGCGCCCCAGGGACCTTTAGCTCCTACGAGCAGTACTTC. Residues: CASAPGTFSSYEQYF.

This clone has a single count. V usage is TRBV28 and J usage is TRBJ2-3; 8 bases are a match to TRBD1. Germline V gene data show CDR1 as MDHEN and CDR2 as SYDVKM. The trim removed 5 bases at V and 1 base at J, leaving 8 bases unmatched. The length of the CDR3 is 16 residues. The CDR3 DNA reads TGTGCCAGCAGTCCCGAGGAGACAGGGGGCACAGATACGCAGTATTTT. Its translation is CASSPEETGGTDTQYF.

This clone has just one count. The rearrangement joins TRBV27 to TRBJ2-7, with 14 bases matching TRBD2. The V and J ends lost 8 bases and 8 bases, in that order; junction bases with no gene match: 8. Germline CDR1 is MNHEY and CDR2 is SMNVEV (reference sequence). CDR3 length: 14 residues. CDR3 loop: CASGLAGGVSQQYF. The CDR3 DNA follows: TGTGCCAGCGGACTAGCGGGAGGAGTTTCGCAGCAGTACTTC.

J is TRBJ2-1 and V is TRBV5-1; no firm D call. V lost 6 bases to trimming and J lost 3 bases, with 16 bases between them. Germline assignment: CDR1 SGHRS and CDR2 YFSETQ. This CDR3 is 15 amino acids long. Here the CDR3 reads CASTPADAFYNEQFF. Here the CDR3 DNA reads TGCGCCAGCACCCCGGCCGACGCTTTCTACAATGAGCAGTTCTTC. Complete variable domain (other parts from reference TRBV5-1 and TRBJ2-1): KAGVTQTPRYLIKTRGQQVTLSCSPISGHRSVSWYQQTPGQGLQFLFEYFSETQRNKGNFPGRFSGRQFSNSRSEMNVSTLELGDSALYLCASTPADAFYNEQFFGPGTRLTVL.

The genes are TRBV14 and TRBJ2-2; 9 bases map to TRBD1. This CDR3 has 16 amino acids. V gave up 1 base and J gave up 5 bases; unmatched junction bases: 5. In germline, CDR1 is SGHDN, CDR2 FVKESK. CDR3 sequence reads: CASSQVGTGLTGELFF. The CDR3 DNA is TGTGCCAGCAGCCAAGTGGGGACAGGGTTGACCGGGGAGCTGTTTTTT.